This note documents a single T cell receptor (beta chain) sequence. As handled by the study authors: Reference gene primers were amplified, and this amplification served to estimate nucleated cell counts. The table came from immunoSEQ multiplex PCR; TCRdb's copy has only in-frame clones and leaves some out. V and J calls and clone size are copied from that table; D and trimming were computed from the DNA. The sample has around 300,000 clones, 85% seen once. V was pared by 5 bases and J by 0 bases, with 20 bases between. The CDR3 is made up of 18 amino acids. Germline V CDR1 and CDR2: MNHNY, SVGAGI (reference sequence). These data are taken from a study of blood T cell repertoires in COVID-19.

The V and J genes are TRBV6-6 and TRBJ1-5; tentative D call: TRBD1 (6 bases). This clonotype originated in a human donor in a cohort sampled during active COVID-19. Material: peripheral blood. CDR3 sequence: CASSPPGGGGYSNQPQHF. The CDR3 nucleotides are TGTGCCAGCAGTCCCCCAGGAGGGGGGGGTTATAGCAATCAGCCCCAGCATTTT.